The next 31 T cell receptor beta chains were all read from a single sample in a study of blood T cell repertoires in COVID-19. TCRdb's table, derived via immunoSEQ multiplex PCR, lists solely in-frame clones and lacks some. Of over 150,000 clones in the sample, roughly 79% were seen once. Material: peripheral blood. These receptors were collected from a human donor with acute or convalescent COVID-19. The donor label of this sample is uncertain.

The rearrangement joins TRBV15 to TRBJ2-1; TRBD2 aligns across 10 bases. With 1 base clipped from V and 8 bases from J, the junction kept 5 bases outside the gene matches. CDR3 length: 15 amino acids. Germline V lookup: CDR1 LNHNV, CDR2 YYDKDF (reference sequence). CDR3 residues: CATSRVASGRHEQFF. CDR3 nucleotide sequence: TGTGCCACCAGCAGAGTAGCTAGCGGGAGACATGAGCAGTTCTTC. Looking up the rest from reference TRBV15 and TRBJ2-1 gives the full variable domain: DAMVIQNPRYQVTQFGKPVTLSCSQTLNHNVMYWYQQKSSQAPKLLFHYYDKDFNNEADTPDNFQSRRPNTSFCFLDIRSPGLGDTAMYLCATSRVASGRHEQFFGPGTRLTVL.

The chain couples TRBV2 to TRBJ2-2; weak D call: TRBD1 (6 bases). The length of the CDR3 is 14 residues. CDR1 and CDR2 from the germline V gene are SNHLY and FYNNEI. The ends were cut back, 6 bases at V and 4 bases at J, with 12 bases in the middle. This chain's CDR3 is CASRGDRSTGELFF. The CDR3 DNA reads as TGTGCCAGCAGGGGAGACAGGAGCACCGGGGAGCTGTTTTTT.

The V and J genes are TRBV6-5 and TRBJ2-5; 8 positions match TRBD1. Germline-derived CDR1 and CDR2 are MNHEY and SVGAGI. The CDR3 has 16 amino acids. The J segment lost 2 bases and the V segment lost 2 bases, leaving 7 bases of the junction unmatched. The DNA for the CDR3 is TGTGCCAGCAGTTACGGGCTAGGGACAGGACAAGAGACCCAGTACTTC. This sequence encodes CASSYGLGTGQETQYF.

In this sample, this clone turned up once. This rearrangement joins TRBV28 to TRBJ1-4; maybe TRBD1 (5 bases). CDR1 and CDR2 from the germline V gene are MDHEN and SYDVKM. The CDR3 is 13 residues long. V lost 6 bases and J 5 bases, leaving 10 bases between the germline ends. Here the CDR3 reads CASSLTENEKLFF. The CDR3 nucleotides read TGTGCCAGCAGCCTGACAGAGAATGAAAAACTGTTTTTT.

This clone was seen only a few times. The CDR3 loop reads CAGQGEGNSPLHF. The DNA for the CDR3 is TGTGCCGGTCAGGGGGAAGGGAATTCACCCCTCCACTTT. The V gene is TRBV2, the J gene TRBJ1-6, with 7 nucleotides matching TRBD1. Germline trimming cut 11 bases from V and 7 bases from J; bases unmatched to any gene: 8. Germline V gene sequence: CDR1 SNHLY, CDR2 FYNNEI. The CDR3 is 13 residues long.

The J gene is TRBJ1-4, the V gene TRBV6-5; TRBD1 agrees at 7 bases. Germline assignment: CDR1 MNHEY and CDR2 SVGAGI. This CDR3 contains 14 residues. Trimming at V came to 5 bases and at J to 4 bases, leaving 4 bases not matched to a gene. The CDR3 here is CASSNSGGNEKLFF. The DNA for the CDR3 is TGTGCCAGCAGTAATTCAGGGGGTAATGAAAAACTGTTTTTT.

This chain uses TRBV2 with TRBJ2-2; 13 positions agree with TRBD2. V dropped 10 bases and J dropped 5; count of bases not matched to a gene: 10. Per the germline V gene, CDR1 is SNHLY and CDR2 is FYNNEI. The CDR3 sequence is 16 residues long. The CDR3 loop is CATLLAGGPRTGELFF. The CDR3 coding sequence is TGTGCCACCTTACTAGCGGGAGGGCCAAGGACCGGGGAGCTGTTTTTT.

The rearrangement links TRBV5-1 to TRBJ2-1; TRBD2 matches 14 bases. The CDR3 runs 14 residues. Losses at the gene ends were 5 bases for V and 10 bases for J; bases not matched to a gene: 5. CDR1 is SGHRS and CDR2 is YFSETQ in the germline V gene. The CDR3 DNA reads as TGCGCCAGCAGTGGGACTAGCGGGAGTCGAGAGCAGTTCTTC. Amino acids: CASSGTSGSREQFF.

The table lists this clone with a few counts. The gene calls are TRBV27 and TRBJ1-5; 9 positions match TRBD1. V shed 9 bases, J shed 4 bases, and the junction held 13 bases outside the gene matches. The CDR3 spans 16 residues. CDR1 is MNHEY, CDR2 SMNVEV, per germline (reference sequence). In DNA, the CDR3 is TGTGCCAGTTCCTCGTCGGGGACAGGGATAAATCAGCCCCAGCATTTT. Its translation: CASSSSGTGINQPQHF.

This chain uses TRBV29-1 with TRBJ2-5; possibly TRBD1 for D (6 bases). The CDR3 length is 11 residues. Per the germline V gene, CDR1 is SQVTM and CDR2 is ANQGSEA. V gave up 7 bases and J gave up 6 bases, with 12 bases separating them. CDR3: CSAVQGQTQYF. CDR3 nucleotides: TGCAGCGCCGTACAGGGTCAGACCCAGTACTTC.

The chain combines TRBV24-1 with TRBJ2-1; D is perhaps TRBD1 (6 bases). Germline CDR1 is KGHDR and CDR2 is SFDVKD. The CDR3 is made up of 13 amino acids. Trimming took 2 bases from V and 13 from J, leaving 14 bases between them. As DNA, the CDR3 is TGTGCCACCAGTGATTCGAGGGACACCTCCCAGTTCTTC. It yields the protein CATSDSRDTSQFF.

CDR3 in DNA: TGTGCCAGCAGCTTAGGAGGACAGATCTACGAGCAGTACTTC. It codes for CASSLGGQIYEQYF. The chain joins TRBV7-2 to TRBJ2-7, with D maybe TRBD1 (6 bases). CDR1 is SGHTA, CDR2 FQGNSA, per germline. This CDR3 is built from 14 residues. The ends were cut back, 1 base at V and 3 bases at J, with 10 bases in the middle. The full variable domain, its missing parts supplied by reference TRBV7-2 and TRBJ2-7, is GAGVSQSPSNKVTEKGKDVELRCDPISGHTALYWYRQSLGQGLEFLIYFQGNSAPDKSGLPSDRFSAERTGGSVSTLTIQRTQQEDSAVYLCASSLGGQIYEQYFGPGTRLTVT.

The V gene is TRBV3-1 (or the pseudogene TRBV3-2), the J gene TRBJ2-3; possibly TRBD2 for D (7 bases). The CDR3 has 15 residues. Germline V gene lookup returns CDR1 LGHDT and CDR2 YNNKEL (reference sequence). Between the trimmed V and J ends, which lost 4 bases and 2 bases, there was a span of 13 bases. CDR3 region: CASSPRGGLTDTQYF. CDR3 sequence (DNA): TGTGCCAGCAGCCCGAGGGGGGGACTCACAGATACGCAGTATTTT.

The CDR3 spells CASSYSWQNEQYF. CDR3 nucleotide sequence: TGTGCCAGCAGTTACTCGTGGCAGAACGAGCAGTACTTC. The rearrangement joins TRBV6-6 to TRBJ2-7, with unresolved D. Trimming cost V 0 bases and J 5 bases, with 8 bases left between them. CDR3 length: 13 amino acids. CDR1 and CDR2 (germline): MNHNY, SVGAGI (reference sequence).

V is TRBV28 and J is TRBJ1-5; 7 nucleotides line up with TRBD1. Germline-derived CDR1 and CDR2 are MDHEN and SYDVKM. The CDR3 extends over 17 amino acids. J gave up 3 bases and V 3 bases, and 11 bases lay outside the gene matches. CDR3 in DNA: TGTGCCAGCAGTTTGTCTATTCTCGGACAGGTCAATCAGCCCCAGCATTTT. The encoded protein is CASSLSILGQVNQPQHF.

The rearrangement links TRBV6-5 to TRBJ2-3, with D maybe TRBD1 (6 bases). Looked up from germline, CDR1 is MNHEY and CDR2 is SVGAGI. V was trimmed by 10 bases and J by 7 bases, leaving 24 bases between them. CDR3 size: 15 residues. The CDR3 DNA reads TGTGCCACCTCTCCCTCCGGGACAAGCACTTATACGCAGTATTTT. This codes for CATSPSGTSTYTQYF.

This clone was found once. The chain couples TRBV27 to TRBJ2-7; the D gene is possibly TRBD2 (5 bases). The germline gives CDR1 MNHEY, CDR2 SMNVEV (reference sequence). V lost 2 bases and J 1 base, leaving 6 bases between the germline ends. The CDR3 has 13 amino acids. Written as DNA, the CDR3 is TGTGCCAGCAGTTTAGGACTGTCCTACGAGCAGTACTTC. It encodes CASSLGLSYEQYF.

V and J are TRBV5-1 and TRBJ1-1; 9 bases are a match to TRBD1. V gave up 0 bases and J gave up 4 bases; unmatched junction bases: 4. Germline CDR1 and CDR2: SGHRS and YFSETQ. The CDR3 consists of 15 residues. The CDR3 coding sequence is TGCGCCAGCAGCTTGGAACAGGGGGCCGGCACTGAAGCTTTCTTT. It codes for CASSLEQGAGTEAFF.

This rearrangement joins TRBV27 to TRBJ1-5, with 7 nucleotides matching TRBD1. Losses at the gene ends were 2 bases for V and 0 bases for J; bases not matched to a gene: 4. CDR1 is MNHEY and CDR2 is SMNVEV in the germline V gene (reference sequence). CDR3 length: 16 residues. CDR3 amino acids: CASSLTGAFSNQPQHF. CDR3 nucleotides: TGTGCCAGCAGTTTAACAGGGGCTTTTAGCAATCAGCCCCAGCATTTT.

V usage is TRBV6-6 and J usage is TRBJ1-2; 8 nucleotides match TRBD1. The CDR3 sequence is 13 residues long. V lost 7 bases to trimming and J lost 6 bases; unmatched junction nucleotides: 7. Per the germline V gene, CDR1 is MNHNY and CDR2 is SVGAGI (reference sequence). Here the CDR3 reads CASTDRDLHGYTF. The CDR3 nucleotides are TGTGCCAGCACGGACAGGGACTTGCATGGCTACACCTTC.

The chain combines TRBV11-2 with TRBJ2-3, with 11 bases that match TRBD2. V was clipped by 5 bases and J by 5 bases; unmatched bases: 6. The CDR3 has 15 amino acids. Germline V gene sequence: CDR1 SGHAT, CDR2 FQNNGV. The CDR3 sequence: CASSILAGARDTQYF. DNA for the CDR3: TGTGCCAGCAGCATACTAGCGGGAGCGAGAGATACGCAGTATTTT.

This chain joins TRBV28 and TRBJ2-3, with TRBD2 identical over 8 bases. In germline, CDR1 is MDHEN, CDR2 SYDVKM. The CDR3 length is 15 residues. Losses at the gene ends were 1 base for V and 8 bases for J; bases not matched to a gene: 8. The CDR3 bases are TGTGCCAGCAGTTTATTCACAGCGGGAGAGCGTACGCAGTATTTT. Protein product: CASSLFTAGERTQYF.

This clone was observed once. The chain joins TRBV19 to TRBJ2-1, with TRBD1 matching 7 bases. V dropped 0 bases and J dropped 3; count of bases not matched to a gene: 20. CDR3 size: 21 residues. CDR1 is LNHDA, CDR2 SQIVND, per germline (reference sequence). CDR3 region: CASSIEGGQGDASSSYNEQFF. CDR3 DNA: TGTGCCAGTAGTATAGAAGGTGGGCAGGGGGACGCGTCTTCTAGCTACAATGAGCAGTTCTTC.

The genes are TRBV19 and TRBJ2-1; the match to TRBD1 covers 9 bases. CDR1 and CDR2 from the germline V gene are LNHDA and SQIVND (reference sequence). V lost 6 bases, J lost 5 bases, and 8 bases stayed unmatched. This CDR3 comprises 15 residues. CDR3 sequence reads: CASSPGQGNDNEQFF. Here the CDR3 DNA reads TGTGCCAGTAGCCCGGGACAGGGAAACGACAATGAGCAGTTCTTC.

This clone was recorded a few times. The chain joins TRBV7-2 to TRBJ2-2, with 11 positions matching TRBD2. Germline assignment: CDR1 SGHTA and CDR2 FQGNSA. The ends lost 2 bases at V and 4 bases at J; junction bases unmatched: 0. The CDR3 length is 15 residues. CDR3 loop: CASSLTSGSTGELFF. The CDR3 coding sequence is TGTGCCAGCAGCTTAACTAGCGGGAGCACCGGGGAGCTGTTTTTT.

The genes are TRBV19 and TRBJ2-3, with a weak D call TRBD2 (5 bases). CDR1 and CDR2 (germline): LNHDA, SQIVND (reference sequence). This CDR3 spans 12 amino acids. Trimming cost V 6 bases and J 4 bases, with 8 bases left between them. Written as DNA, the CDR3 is TGTGCCAGTAGGAGGGCGGCAGATACGCAGTATTTT. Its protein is CASRRAADTQYF.

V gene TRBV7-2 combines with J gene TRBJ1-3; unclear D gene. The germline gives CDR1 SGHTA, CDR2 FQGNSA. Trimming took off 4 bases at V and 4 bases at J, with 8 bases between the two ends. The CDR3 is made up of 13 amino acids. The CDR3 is CASSSSGGNTIYF. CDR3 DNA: TGTGCCAGCAGCTCCTCGGGGGGAAACACCATATATTTT.

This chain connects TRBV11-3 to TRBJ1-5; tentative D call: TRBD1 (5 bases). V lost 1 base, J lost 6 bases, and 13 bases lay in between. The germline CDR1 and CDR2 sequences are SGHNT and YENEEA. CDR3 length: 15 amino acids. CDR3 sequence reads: CASSLALGGAQPQHF. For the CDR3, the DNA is TGTGCCAGCAGCTTAGCTTTGGGGGGTGCTCAGCCCCAGCATTTT.

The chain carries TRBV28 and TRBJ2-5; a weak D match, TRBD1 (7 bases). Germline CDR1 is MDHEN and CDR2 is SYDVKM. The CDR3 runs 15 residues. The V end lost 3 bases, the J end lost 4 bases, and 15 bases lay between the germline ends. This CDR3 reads CASSLRTGGGETQYF. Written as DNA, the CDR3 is TGTGCCAGCAGTTTGAGGACAGGAGGGGGAGAGACCCAGTACTTC.

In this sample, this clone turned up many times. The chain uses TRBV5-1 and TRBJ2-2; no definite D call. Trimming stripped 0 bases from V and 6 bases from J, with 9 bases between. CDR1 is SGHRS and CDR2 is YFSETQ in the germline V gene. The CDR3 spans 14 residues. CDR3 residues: CASSLAPLAGELFF. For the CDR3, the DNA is TGCGCCAGCAGCTTGGCCCCTCTAGCCGGGGAGCTGTTTTTT.

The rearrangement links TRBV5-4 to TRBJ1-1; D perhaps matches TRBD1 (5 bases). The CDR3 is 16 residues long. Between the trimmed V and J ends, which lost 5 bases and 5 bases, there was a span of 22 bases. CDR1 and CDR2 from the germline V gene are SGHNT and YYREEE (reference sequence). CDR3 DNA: TGTGCCAGCAGGCGGGACCGCCTTTGGGTTGGGACTGAAGCTTTCTTT. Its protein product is CASRRDRLWVGTEAFF.